This TCR beta chain is drawn from a study of blood T cell repertoires in COVID-19. Across the whole study: Sites across the United States, Italy and Spain contributed samples from acute and convalescent COVID-19. Nucleic acid was either cDNA or gDNA, and it came from T cells, B-cell-depleted T cells, or PBMCs.

In the study's own analysis: By means of reference gene primer amplification, nucleated cell counts were estimated. The assay was immunoSEQ multiplex PCR, and TCRdb's table has in-frame clones only and misses some. The V and J calls and clone size were taken over from that table, and D and trimming were inferred from the DNA. The data show 150,000 to 200,000 clones, roughly 91% seen once. The sample consisted of peripheral blood. The sequence came from a human donor in a cohort sampled during active COVID-19.

CDR3 DNA sequence: TGTGCCAGCAGTTTGCAGGGGCGTGGGCCCCAGCATTTT. It yields the protein CASSLQGRGPQHF. The rearrangement joins TRBV27 to TRBJ1-5; maybe TRBD1 (6 bases). V was cut by 3 bases and J by 9 bases, with 12 bases left in between. The CDR3 totals 13 residues. Germline V CDR1 and CDR2: MNHEY, SMNVEV (reference sequence).